The 10 T cell receptor beta chains below were found in one sample sequenced in a study of CD8 T cells in Susac syndrome (dated by TCRdb to the late 2010s). The library was built by means of the immunoSEQ multiplex PCR assay. RNA was extracted using the RNeasy kit, and about 0.45 to 1 ug of the RNA was reverse transcribed with random hexamers. TCRdb itself trimmed the public reads at Q25 with fastp, ran MiXCR and retained productive beta chains. Here each entry gathers all rows of one CDR3 protein and keeps the most common genes and DNA. The sample table contains 350,000 to 550,000 distinct CDR3 sequences; only one count was recorded for 85% of them. About 0.12% of the sample rests with the top ten. Material: CD8+ T cells from PBMCs. The receptors here all came from a human donor with multiple sclerosis.

V gene TRBV7-8 combines with J gene TRBJ2-3; D remains ambiguous. The germline CDR1 and CDR2 sequences are SGHVS and FQNEAQ. The V end lost 5 bases, the J end lost 5 bases, and 14 bases lay between the germline ends. The CDR3 extends over 14 amino acids. CDR3 sequence reads: CASSHGPTGDTQYF. CDR3 bases: TGTGCCAGCAGCCACGGCCCTACGGGAGATACGCAGTATTTT.

The chain is built from TRBV7-9 and TRBJ1-2; 10 nucleotides align to TRBD1. Germline loops: CDR1 SEHNR, CDR2 FQNEAQ (reference sequence). V shed 2 bases, J shed 4 bases, and the junction held 10 bases outside the gene matches. This CDR3 has 17 residues. CDR3 region: CASSLPRDRGTAYGYTF. CDR3 DNA: TGTGCCAGCAGCTTACCCCGGGACAGGGGTACCGCCTATGGCTACACCTTC.

This chain links TRBV27 with TRBJ2-5, with D possibly being TRBD1 (6 bases). From germline, CDR1 is MNHEY and CDR2 SMNVEV (reference sequence). The CDR3 is 13 residues long. Between the trimmed V and J ends, which lost 6 bases and 5 bases, there was a span of 13 bases. In DNA form, the CDR3 reads TGTGCCAGCAGCCCGAAGGGGGTGGAGACCCAGTACTTC. Protein sequence: CASSPKGVETQYF.

The rearrangement links TRBV5-1 to TRBJ2-7; 7 bases align to TRBD1. With 7 bases clipped from V and 2 bases from J, the junction kept 3 bases outside the gene matches. CDR3 length equals 12 residues. CDR1 is SGHRS, CDR2 YFSETQ, per germline. CDR3 DNA: TGCGCCAGCGGACAGGACCCCTACGAGCAGTACTTC. Encoded protein: CASGQDPYEQYF.

The rearrangement joins TRBV7-4 to TRBJ2-2; weak D call: TRBD1 (6 bases). The V and J ends lost 1 base and 1 base respectively, with 10 bases between them. This CDR3 has 16 residues. Looked up from germline, CDR1 is SGHVT and CDR2 is SQSDAQ. CDR3 nucleotides: TGTGCCAGCAGCTTAGATGACAGGCGGAACACCGGGGAGCTGTTTTTT. Protein sequence: CASSLDDRRNTGELFF.

The rearrangement uses TRBV29-1 and TRBJ2-7, with D perhaps TRBD1 (6 bases). CDR1 SQVTM and CDR2 ANQGSEA come from the germline V gene. Trimming shortened V by 6 bases and J by 6 bases, and 18 bases separated the two germline ends. The CDR3 runs to 13 residues. The CDR3 here is CSVLRGEPGEQYF. In DNA, the CDR3 is TGCAGCGTCCTCAGGGGCGAGCCCGGCGAGCAGTACTTC.

The gene calls are TRBV6-1 and TRBJ2-1; possible D gene TRBD1, 5 bases. The CDR3 sequence is 16 residues long. CDR1 and CDR2 (germline): MNHNS, SASEGT. V was pared by 6 bases and J by 3 bases, with 18 bases between. CDR3 sequence: CASRTDAGPIYNEQFF. The CDR3, as DNA: TGTGCCAGCAGGACAGATGCCGGGCCGATCTACAATGAGCAGTTCTTC.

The rearrangement links TRBV7-3 to TRBJ2-1; TRBD1 agrees at 12 bases. Unmatched junction bases numbered 9, after V lost 0 bases and J lost 0 bases. CDR1 is SGHTA and CDR2 is FQGTGA in the germline V gene. This CDR3 comprises 20 residues. This CDR3 is CASSLTGTGGESLSYNEQFF. The DNA of the CDR3 is TGTGCCAGCAGCTTAACCGGGACAGGGGGCGAATCCCTCTCCTACAATGAGCAGTTCTTC.

V gene TRBV5-1 combines with J gene TRBJ1-5; possibly TRBD1 for D (5 bases). In germline, CDR1 is SGHRS, CDR2 YFSETQ. This CDR3 region has 14 residues. V was cut by 4 bases and J by 1 base, with 9 bases left in between. The CDR3 coding sequence is TGCGCCAGCAGCCCAGAGGGGAGCAATCAGCCCCAGCATTTT. Translating it yields CASSPEGSNQPQHF. Drawing the rest from reference TRBV5-1 and TRBJ1-5, the complete variable domain is KAGVTQTPRYLIKTRGQQVTLSCSPISGHRSVSWYQQTPGQGLQFLFEYFSETQRNKGNFPGRFSGRQFSNSRSEMNVSTLELGDSALYLCASSPEGSNQPQHFGDGTRLSIL.

This chain uses TRBV27 with TRBJ2-7; 11 bases agree with TRBD2. The ends lost 5 bases at V and 2 bases at J; junction bases unmatched: 11. The CDR3 loop spans 17 amino acids. Per germline, CDR1 MNHEY and CDR2 SMNVEV (reference sequence). In DNA form, the CDR3 reads TGTGCCAGCAGTCCGCTTCCGGGACTAGCGGTTCCCTACGAGCAGTACTTC. Encoded protein: CASSPLPGLAVPYEQYF.